Listed below are T cell receptor beta chains from one sample, sequenced in a study of T-cell memory formation after mild COVID-19. MiXCR, applied by TCRdb to the 5' RACE reads, yields one record per CDR3 protein. The top ten clones hold around 41% of a sample with 65,000 to 95,000 distinct CDR3 sequences, 13% of them seen once. Sequences were obtained from PBMCs or a T cell subset sorted from them (not recorded which). The receptors were sampled from a man younger than 35 who had mild COVID-19 (a few samples of this study predate the infection). Cell type and time point are not known. CDR3s include the opening cysteine and the closing phenylalanine or tryptophan. The order of the fields is D gene, clone size, J gene, V gene, CDR3 DNA, CDR3 protein. The D gene is left open where the match is weak. A clone size is listed for some rows: how often the clone was seen (once, few, many), or a class if it is expanded.

d_gene: NA
abundance: NA
j_gene: TRBJ2-3
v_gene: TRBV2
CDR3nt: TGTGCCAGCAGTTACAGGGCTGGCACAGATACGCAGTATTTT
CDR3aa: CASSYRAGTDTQYF

d_gene: NA
abundance: many
j_gene: TRBJ2-1
v_gene: TRBV7-6
CDR3nt: TGTGCCAGCAGCTTTGAAAGCTCCTACAATGAGCAGTTCTTC
CDR3aa: CASSFESSYNEQFF

d_gene: TRBD2
abundance: NA
j_gene: TRBJ2-5
v_gene: TRBV4-2
CDR3nt: TGTGCCAGCAGCCAGGCTAGCGGGGGGCGGGGAGAGACCCAGTACTTC
CDR3aa: CASSQASGGRGETQYF

d_gene: NA
abundance: NA
j_gene: TRBJ1-4
v_gene: TRBV9
CDR3nt: TGTGCCAGCAGCGTCGGTACAACTAATGAAAAACTGTTTTTT
CDR3aa: CASSVGTTNEKLFF

d_gene: NA
abundance: few
j_gene: TRBJ2-1
v_gene: TRBV11-2
CDR3nt: TGTGCCAGCAGCTTATTAGCGAGGGGCTTTTACAATGAGCAGTTCTTC
CDR3aa: CASSLLARGFYNEQFF

d_gene: TRBD1
abundance: few
j_gene: TRBJ1-5
v_gene: TRBV7-8
CDR3nt: TGTGCCAGCAGCTCTGGGACAGTTCATCAGCCCCAGCATTTT
CDR3aa: CASSSGTVHQPQHF

d_gene: NA
abundance: NA
j_gene: TRBJ2-2
v_gene: TRBV7-9
CDR3nt: TGTGCCAGCAGCAATGGGCGGAAGGCCGGGGAGCTGTTTTTT
CDR3aa: CASSNGRKAGELFF

d_gene: NA
abundance: few
j_gene: TRBJ2-5
v_gene: TRBV4-3
CDR3nt: TGCGCCAGCAGCCAAGATCGGCGAGGGGGTCATGAAAGGGCCCAGTACTTC
CDR3aa: CASSQDRRGGHERAQYF

d_gene: TRBD1
abundance: NA
j_gene: TRBJ2-4
v_gene: TRBV6-6
CDR3nt: TGTGCCAGCAGTTTCACGACAGGGGAGGTTAACATTCAGTACTTC
CDR3aa: CASSFTTGEVNIQYF

d_gene: NA
abundance: NA
j_gene: TRBJ1-5
v_gene: TRBV20-1
CDR3nt: TGCAGTGCTAGCGGCGGGGGGCTGGGGCCCTTCAGCAATCAGCCCCAGCATTTT
CDR3aa: CSASGGGLGPFSNQPQHF

d_gene: TRBD1
abundance: few
j_gene: TRBJ2-2
v_gene: TRBV12-3/TRBV12-4
CDR3nt: TGTGCCAGCAGCGGACAGGGGAACACCGGGGAGCTGTTTTTT
CDR3aa: CASSGQGNTGELFF

d_gene: TRBD1
abundance: NA
j_gene: TRBJ1-1
v_gene: TRBV4-1
CDR3nt: TGCGCCAGCAGCCAAACAGGGGGTGTCACTGAAGCTTTCTTT
CDR3aa: CASSQTGGVTEAFF

d_gene: NA
abundance: NA
j_gene: TRBJ2-7
v_gene: TRBV13
CDR3nt: TGTGCCAGCGCGCTGGGGCGCTACGAGCAGTACTTC
CDR3aa: CASALGRYEQYF

d_gene: NA
abundance: NA
j_gene: TRBJ1-1
v_gene: TRBV27
CDR3nt: TGTGCCAGCAGTTTGAACGGGGCGTTGGCTGAAGCTTTCTTT
CDR3aa: CASSLNGALAEAFF

d_gene: TRBD2
abundance: NA
j_gene: TRBJ2-1
v_gene: TRBV6-6
CDR3nt: TGTGCCAGCATGCCACTAGCGGACAACTACAATGAGCAGTTCTTC
CDR3aa: CASMPLADNYNEQFF

d_gene: TRBD1
abundance: many
j_gene: TRBJ1-1
v_gene: TRBV11-2
CDR3nt: TGTGCCAGCAGCGCACCACAGGGGGTCTGGACTGAAGCTTTCTTT
CDR3aa: CASSAPQGVWTEAFF

d_gene: NA
abundance: many
j_gene: TRBJ1-5
v_gene: TRBV6-6
CDR3nt: TGTGCCAGCAGTTACCCGTCGGGAGAGGGCGAGGGTCAGCCCCAGCATTTT
CDR3aa: CASSYPSGEGEGQPQHF

d_gene: NA
abundance: NA
j_gene: TRBJ2-3
v_gene: TRBV5-5
CDR3nt: TGTGCCAGCAGCTTGGCCCCTAGTGCCCACCCAGATACGCAGTATTTT
CDR3aa: CASSLAPSAHPDTQYF

d_gene: TRBD2
abundance: NA
j_gene: TRBJ2-5
v_gene: TRBV7-8
CDR3nt: TGTGCCAGCAGCTCGAAGGGGCGGGGGGCTCAAGAGACCCAGTACTTC
CDR3aa: CASSSKGRGAQETQYF

d_gene: NA
abundance: few
j_gene: TRBJ1-1
v_gene: TRBV27
CDR3nt: TGTGCCAGCAGTTTAGCAGCTTCTATGAACACTGAAGCTTTCTTT
CDR3aa: CASSLAASMNTEAFF

d_gene: NA
abundance: NA
j_gene: TRBJ1-1
v_gene: TRBV13
CDR3nt: TGTGCCAGCAGCTTTCCGGGGGCGGACACTGAAGCTTTCTTT
CDR3aa: CASSFPGADTEAFF

d_gene: NA
abundance: NA
j_gene: TRBJ2-1
v_gene: TRBV4-1
CDR3nt: TGCGCCAGCAGCCAAGTCGGCGGGGGCGTCTACAATGAGCAGTTCTTC
CDR3aa: CASSQVGGGVYNEQFF

d_gene: NA
abundance: few
j_gene: TRBJ2-2
v_gene: TRBV7-9
CDR3nt: TGTGCCAGCCGGGACCCTAACACCGGGGAGCTGTTTTTT
CDR3aa: CASRDPNTGELFF

d_gene: NA
abundance: NA
j_gene: TRBJ2-1
v_gene: TRBV27
CDR3nt: TGTGCCAGCAGACTCCTAGAGGCGGGGACCTACAATGAGCAGTTCTTC
CDR3aa: CASRLLEAGTYNEQFF

d_gene: TRBD1
abundance: NA
j_gene: TRBJ1-6
v_gene: TRBV7-6
CDR3nt: TGTGCCAGCAGCCGACGGACAGGGGAAGCCTCCTATAATTCACCCCTCCACTTT
CDR3aa: CASSRRTGEASYNSPLHF

d_gene: NA
abundance: many
j_gene: TRBJ1-5
v_gene: TRBV4-1
CDR3nt: TGCGCCAGCAGCCAAGGAGCTTACCGTTGGGAGCAGCCCCAGCATTTT
CDR3aa: CASSQGAYRWEQPQHF

d_gene: TRBD1
abundance: few
j_gene: TRBJ2-1
v_gene: TRBV11-2
CDR3nt: TGTGCCAGCGACGGACAGGGATCCAATGAGCAGTTCTTC
CDR3aa: CASDGQGSNEQFF

d_gene: TRBD2
abundance: many
j_gene: TRBJ2-1
v_gene: TRBV29-1
CDR3nt: TGCAGCGTTGATGTCGCTAGCGGGGGGGCAAGCTACAATGAGCAGTTCTTC
CDR3aa: CSVDVASGGASYNEQFF

d_gene: NA
abundance: few
j_gene: TRBJ1-1
v_gene: TRBV29-1
CDR3nt: TGCAGCGCCCTTCCCACCCGGGAACTCACTGAAGCTTTCTTT
CDR3aa: CSALPTRELTEAFF

d_gene: NA
abundance: NA
j_gene: TRBJ2-1
v_gene: TRBV7-2
CDR3nt: TGTGCCAGCAGCTTAGTGGCGGGGTGGGATGAGCAGTTCTTC
CDR3aa: CASSLVAGWDEQFF

d_gene: NA
abundance: few
j_gene: TRBJ1-5
v_gene: TRBV21-1
CDR3nt: TGTGCCAGCAGTAAACGCCCCGGGAGGGCGGGGAATCAGCCCCAGCATTTT
CDR3aa: CASSKRPGRAGNQPQHF

d_gene: TRBD1
abundance: few
j_gene: TRBJ2-7
v_gene: TRBV11-2
CDR3nt: TGTGCCAGCAGCTCAGGACAGGGGGACGAGCAGTACTTC
CDR3aa: CASSSGQGDEQYF

d_gene: NA
abundance: NA
j_gene: TRBJ1-3
v_gene: TRBV4-1
CDR3nt: TGCGCCAGCAGCCTCAGGGCAGAAGGAAACACCATATATTTT
CDR3aa: CASSLRAEGNTIYF

d_gene: TRBD1
abundance: few
j_gene: TRBJ2-7
v_gene: TRBV5-6
CDR3nt: TGTGCCAGCAGCTTGGCAGGGGGCCTCTACGAGCAGTACTTC
CDR3aa: CASSLAGGLYEQYF

d_gene: NA
abundance: few
j_gene: TRBJ2-3
v_gene: TRBV7-6
CDR3nt: TGTGCCAGCAGCTTAGCGCAGGGGTGGGATACGCAGTATTTT
CDR3aa: CASSLAQGWDTQYF

d_gene: TRBD1
abundance: NA
j_gene: TRBJ2-4
v_gene: TRBV4-1
CDR3nt: TGCGCCAGCAGTCAGACAGGGGGTCTTCCTAACCTTCAGTACTTC
CDR3aa: CASSQTGGLPNLQYF

d_gene: TRBD1
abundance: few
j_gene: TRBJ2-7
v_gene: TRBV3-1
CDR3nt: TGTGCCAGCAGCCACGACAGGGTTTACGAGCAGTACTTC
CDR3aa: CASSHDRVYEQYF

d_gene: TRBD1
abundance: NA
j_gene: TRBJ1-2
v_gene: TRBV7-2
CDR3nt: TGTGCCAGCAGCTTAGCGCCGCAGGGGGCTAACTATGGCTACACCTTC
CDR3aa: CASSLAPQGANYGYTF

d_gene: TRBD1
abundance: NA
j_gene: TRBJ2-1
v_gene: TRBV12-3/TRBV12-4
CDR3nt: TGTGCCAGCAGCCTCGGGACAGGGGCACTCTTC
CDR3aa: CASSLGTGALF

d_gene: TRBD2
abundance: few
j_gene: TRBJ2-3
v_gene: TRBV7-8
CDR3nt: TGTGCCAGCAGCCACCGCGTGGGGCTAGCGGTAGATACGCAGTATTTT
CDR3aa: CASSHRVGLAVDTQYF

d_gene: TRBD2
abundance: few
j_gene: TRBJ2-3
v_gene: TRBV7-3
CDR3nt: TGTGCCAGCAGCTCCGGACTAGCGCTTAGCACAGATACGCAGTATTTT
CDR3aa: CASSSGLALSTDTQYF

d_gene: NA
abundance: many
j_gene: TRBJ2-2
v_gene: TRBV7-8
CDR3nt: TGTGCCAGCAGCTGGGCTGTTAACACCGGGGAGCTGTTTTTT
CDR3aa: CASSWAVNTGELFF

d_gene: TRBD1
abundance: few
j_gene: TRBJ2-1
v_gene: TRBV29-1
CDR3nt: TGCAGCGTGTGGACAGGGAAGTTTGAGAATGAGCAGTTCTTC
CDR3aa: CSVWTGKFENEQFF

d_gene: TRBD2
abundance: NA
j_gene: TRBJ2-1
v_gene: TRBV6-6
CDR3nt: TGTGCCAGCAGTTCCTGGACTAGCGGGGGGGCCCGGGATGAGCAGTTCTTC
CDR3aa: CASSSWTSGGARDEQFF

d_gene: NA
abundance: few
j_gene: TRBJ2-3
v_gene: TRBV7-2
CDR3nt: TGTGCCAGCAGCCCCTTCGAGGACAGTCACACAGATACGCAGTATTTT
CDR3aa: CASSPFEDSHTDTQYF

d_gene: NA
abundance: NA
j_gene: TRBJ1-6
v_gene: TRBV7-9
CDR3nt: TGTGCCAGCAGCCGACTAAATTCACCCCTCCACTTT
CDR3aa: CASSRLNSPLHF

d_gene: NA
abundance: NA
j_gene: TRBJ1-6
v_gene: TRBV6-6
CDR3nt: TGTGCCAGCAGTTACGGGGGTTCACCCCTCCACTTT
CDR3aa: CASSYGGSPLHF

d_gene: TRBD1
abundance: few
j_gene: TRBJ2-1
v_gene: TRBV6-2/TRBV6-3
CDR3nt: TGTGCCAGCAGTACCTTCCGGGACAGAAACTACAATGAGCAGTTCTTC
CDR3aa: CASSTFRDRNYNEQFF

d_gene: NA
abundance: few
j_gene: TRBJ2-7
v_gene: TRBV3-1
CDR3nt: TGTGCCAGCAGCCGCAACAGGGATGAGCAGTACTTC
CDR3aa: CASSRNRDEQYF

d_gene: NA
abundance: few
j_gene: TRBJ1-2
v_gene: TRBV7-9
CDR3nt: TGTGCCAGCAACGCAGGGGACTATGGCTACACCTTC
CDR3aa: CASNAGDYGYTF

d_gene: NA
abundance: few
j_gene: TRBJ2-7
v_gene: TRBV20-1
CDR3nt: TGCAGTGCTAGGCCCCACCTGAGCTACGAGCAGTACTTC
CDR3aa: CSARPHLSYEQYF

d_gene: TRBD1
abundance: many
j_gene: TRBJ1-6
v_gene: TRBV6-5
CDR3nt: TGTGCCAGCAGTTACGCACAGGGGGTCTCACCCCTCCACTTT
CDR3aa: CASSYAQGVSPLHF

d_gene: NA
abundance: few
j_gene: TRBJ1-1
v_gene: TRBV12-3/TRBV12-4
CDR3nt: TGTGCCAGCAGTTTCGGGGGCGTAAATGAAGCTTTCTTT
CDR3aa: CASSFGGVNEAFF

d_gene: TRBD2
abundance: NA
j_gene: TRBJ2-1
v_gene: TRBV7-9
CDR3nt: TGTGCCAGCAGCTCCGAGCTAGCGGGGGCTTACAATGAGCAGTTCTTC
CDR3aa: CASSSELAGAYNEQFF

d_gene: NA
abundance: many
j_gene: TRBJ2-7
v_gene: TRBV5-1
CDR3nt: TGCGCCAGCAGCTTGGGGGAGAGACCCTACGAGCAGTACTTC
CDR3aa: CASSLGERPYEQYF

d_gene: NA
abundance: NA
j_gene: TRBJ2-2
v_gene: TRBV6-2/TRBV6-3
CDR3nt: TGTGCCAGCAGTTACTCGGGGTTAAAGGGACTGAACACCGGGGAGCTGTTTTTT
CDR3aa: CASSYSGLKGLNTGELFF

d_gene: TRBD1
abundance: NA
j_gene: TRBJ2-1
v_gene: TRBV20-1
CDR3nt: TGCAGTGCTAAGGACAGGGTAGGAGGCTACAATGAGCAGTTCTTC
CDR3aa: CSAKDRVGGYNEQFF